This T cell receptor (beta chain) was documented in a study of blood T cells in healthy people across ages (dated by TCRdb to 2014 to 2015). Study-wide context: Template switching captured roughly one uniquely barcoded TCR beta cDNA molecule per two T cells in model experiments. Age-related changes in TCR beta repertoire diversity were measured in the study by deep sequencing normalized with unique cDNA molecular identifiers. Four age groups were formed from the donors: young (average 16 years), middle-aged (less than 40), aged (approximately 60) and long-lived (about 80). To avoid experimental bias, donors of different ages were randomly spread across the sequencing lanes. For two donors (one aged 18 to 29 and one aged 80 or older), the study analyzed two additional independent replicas of 1 million unique cDNA reads from the same blood draw. Summary of the overall study and its limitations: Bulk unsorted PBMC profiling prevented conclusive comparison of naive and antigen-experienced compartments. Estimates of total diversity from one million sequenced T cells were regarded as lower bounds and underestimates. Donor CMV infection status was unknown, potentially confounding age-related changes in expanded clonotypes. Compared with the aged group, the long-lived group had more naive CD4+ T cells, fewer expanded clones and increased TCR diversity, a pattern suggesting age selection. Observed TCR beta diversity per million T cells fell roughly linearly with age, and a significant reduction was already apparent by age around 39. There was a strong correlation between observed TCR beta diversity and the percentage of naive T cells measured by flow cytometry.

This clonotype was observed a single time. The antigen this receptor binds is unknown. Base quality data are lacking; no much larger clone is found one base away. One read gives only weak evidence. The donors were a few dozen Caucasian individuals from Russia, aged roughly 6 to 100 years, who were systemically healthy. Ten milliliters of peripheral blood were drawn from each donor into EDTA-treated Vacutainer tubes. Ficoll-Paque density-gradient centrifugation was used to isolate PBMCs, with at least 6 million obtained per sample. Trizol reagent was used to extract total RNA from PBMCs, with at least 5.5 micrograms per sample. The percentages of naive CD45RAhigh/CD27high T cells were determined by flow cytometry on a PBMC aliquot from every donor. Its CDR3 holds 15 amino acids, cysteine through phenylalanine. CDR3 DNA is the only sequence kept; it has 45 bases, read in frame from the first base. Looking up the germline V gene yields CDR1 LGHNT and CDR2 FRNRAP. The V end gives up 2 bases and the J end 6 bases, leaving 7 bases in the junction not matched to a gene.

The library came from 5' RACE. These reads were obtained on an Illumina HiSeq 2500. A second PCR of roughly 6 to 11 cycles was run with a J-beta primer mix and a sample-barcoded 5' primer. Each TCR beta cDNA molecule received a unique molecular identifier from a template-switch 5' adaptor carrying 12 random nucleotides. Each sample yielded at least 3 million CDR3-containing paired-end reads. All of the RNA was converted into first-strand cDNA using the Mint cDNA synthesis kit, with a TRBC-specific oligonucleotide serving as the primer. After uracil-DNA glycosylase treatment, a first 18-cycle PCR used universal primers M1SS and BC2_uni_R on all cDNA. Per the authors' processing: Each sample was normalized by randomly selecting 1 million high-quality reads, each carrying a distinct molecular identifier. Instead of being binned into consensus sequences, reads that shared molecular identifiers were thrown out. MiTCR, set to a Q25 quality threshold and the strictest error-elimination algorithm, was used for CDR3 identification, clonotype clustering and error correction. A nonparametric unseen species model using Euler transformation provided a lower-bound estimate of total TCR beta diversity. The public reads were reprocessed in TCRdb via fastp at Q25 and MiXCR, keeping in-frame beta chains. Every distinct CDR3 protein forms one entry, paired with its most common genes and DNA. The V and J calls, along with clone size, are taken from TCRdb and not from the paper's own processing. For this sample the table gives 550,000 to 750,000 distinct CDR3 sequences, of which around a fifth were detected only once. In total, the top ten clones hold more than 3% of the sample.

The TCR was taken from a man in his 70s in good health. The sample was blood. This chain joins TRBV12-5 to TRBJ1-2; 9 central bases correspond to TRBD1. The CDR3: CASGLKTGTGNGYTF. The nucleotide sequence reads as follows: TGTGCTAGTGGTTTGAAAACCGGGACAGGGAATGGCTACACCTTC.